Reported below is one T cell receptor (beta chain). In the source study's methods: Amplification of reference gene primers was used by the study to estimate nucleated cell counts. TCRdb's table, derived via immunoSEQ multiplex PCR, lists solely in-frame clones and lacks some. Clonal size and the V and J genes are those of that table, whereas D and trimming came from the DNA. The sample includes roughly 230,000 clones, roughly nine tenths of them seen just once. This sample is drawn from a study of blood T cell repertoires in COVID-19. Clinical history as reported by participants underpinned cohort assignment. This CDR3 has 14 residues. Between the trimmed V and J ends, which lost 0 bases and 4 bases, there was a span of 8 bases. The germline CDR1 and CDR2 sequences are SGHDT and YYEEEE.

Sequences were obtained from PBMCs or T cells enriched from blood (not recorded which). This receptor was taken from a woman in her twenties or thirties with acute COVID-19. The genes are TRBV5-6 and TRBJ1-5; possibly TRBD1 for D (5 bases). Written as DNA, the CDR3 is TGTGCCAGCAGCTTGGGACAGACTAATCAGCCCCAGCATTTT. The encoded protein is CASSLGQTNQPQHF.